The clone carrying this T cell receptor beta chain has a handful of counts. The CDR3 has 16 residues. Method: immunoSEQ multiplex PCR; TCRdb's copy keeps in-frame clones and lacks some. The data show around 240,000 clones, roughly 84% seen once. The data stem from a study of blood T cell repertoires in COVID-19. Study at large: T cells, B-cell-depleted T cells, or PBMCs provided the cDNA or gDNA that served as material.

The receptor was isolated from a man between 35 and 55 years old with acute or convalescent COVID-19. This chain links TRBV12-2 with TRBJ1-6; the D call in the table, TRBD1, was not verified against the DNA. TRBV12-2 is noted as a pseudogene. The sample taken for sequencing was peripheral blood. CDR3 bases: TGTGCAAGTCGCCCCCACTGCTGGACAGATTATTCACCCCTCCACTTT. Amino acids: CASRPHCWTDYSPLHF.